This TCR beta chain was sequenced during a study of CD8 T cells in Susac syndrome (dated by TCRdb to about 2019). For context, the study as a whole: Whether CD8+ T cell activation and differentiation in Susac syndrome was antigen driven was tested using repertoire sequencing. CD8+ T cell repertoire clonality was compared between more than 9 healthy donors, approximately 14 Susac syndrome patients and approximately 16 multiple sclerosis patients.

RNA was extracted using the RNeasy kit, and about 0.5 to 1 ug of the RNA was reverse transcribed with random hexamers. The immunoSEQ multiplex PCR assay, which covers 54 Vbeta and 13 Jbeta segments, was used to amplify TCR beta CDR3 regions. Bias from PCR amplification was corrected by using a synthetic template baseline for primer optimization and for computational correction. The published analysis was carried out like this. Reads were annotated to V, D and J genes according to IMGT and were analyzed with immunoSEQ Analyzer, with only productive sequences retained. To calculate clonality, Shannon entropy was normalized by log2 of the number of productive unique sequences and then subtracted from one. For each patient and control, public and private clones were evaluated among the 100 most prevalent clones. A clone was defined as Susac-specific if it was absent from the healthy and MS cohorts, from more than 850 published viral clones and from other ImmuneACCESS disease sequences. Using fastp trimming at Q25 and MiXCR clonotype assembly, TCRdb reanalyzed the public sequencing data and kept in-frame beta chains. Rows matching on CDR3 protein sequence are summarized as one entry with the most common DNA and genes. The V and J calls come from TCRdb's annotation, not from the publication. This sample is represented by around 80,000 distinct CDR3 sequences; 94% of them were singletons. 0.26% of the sample rests with the top ten.

Study-wide conclusions, independent of this receptor: The study acknowledged that relatively few individuals were included in the TCR sequencing and HLA analysis.

Peripheral blood CD8+ and CD4+ T cells from healthy donors, Susac syndrome patients and multiple sclerosis patients were profiled by high-throughput TCR beta sequencing. Healthy donors were included as age- and sex-matched controls. Bulk CD8+ and CD4+ T cells were purified by magnetic negative isolation, whereas CD8+ TEMRA cells were enriched by FACS. Blood was drawn into EDTA tubes, processed within 24 hours, and PBMCs were isolated by density gradient centrifugation. PBMCs intended for TCR sequencing were cryopreserved in liquid nitrogen and thawed later in a water bath at 37 degrees C. The sorted or isolated CD4+, CD8+ and CD8+ TEMRA cells reached a purity of at least 90%. The CDR3 runs 15 residues from the cysteine to the phenylalanine. This entry keeps only the CDR3 DNA: 45 bases, framed from base 1. V was cut back by 0 bases and J by 5 bases, leaving a gap of 13 bases between them. Looking up the germline V gene yields CDR1 MGHRA and CDR2 YSYEKL.

As regards this clonotype: There is no known antigen for this receptor. Per-base quality was not reported, and no clone a single base away is much larger than it.

The sequence links TRBV4-1 to TRBJ1-2; a tentative D match to TRBD1 spans 6 bases. The clonotype originates from a human donor in good health. Sequencing used CD8+ T cells from PBMCs. The CDR3 reads as follows: CASSQEWGLEYGYTF. The bases read TGCGCCAGCAGCCAAGAATGGGGGCTGGAATATGGCTACACCTTC.